This is a list of T cell receptor beta chains from one sample in a study of PD-1 blockade in mismatch repair-deficient tumors. TCRdb keeps only in-frame clones here, not all; method: immunoSEQ multiplex PCR. Seen here are under 95,000 clones, approximately 81% observed once, and the top ten hold over 4.5%. The sequencing used peripheral blood, collected 44 weeks after starting pembrolizumab. The receptors stem from an adult with mismatch repair-deficient cancer. Each CDR3 is given with its conserved first and last residue. The D gene is left open where the match is weak. Not every row has a clone size; where given, it reads once, few, many or a size class.

d_call j_call v_call clone_size cdr3_length cdr3_aa cdr3_nt
- TRBJ1-1 TRBV5-4 - 16 CASSLGVPGMNTEAFF TGTGCCAGCAGCTTGGGGGTCCCGGGTATGAACACTGAAGCTTTCTTT
TRBD2 TRBJ2-1 TRBV6-5 - 16 CASSYQAGVRGNEQFF TGTGCCAGCAGTTACCAAGCGGGAGTACGGGGCAATGAGCAGTTCTTC
- TRBJ1-1 TRBV4-3 - 13 CASRLNRDTEAFF TGCGCCAGCAGGCTGAACAGGGACACTGAAGCTTTCTTT
TRBD1 TRBJ1-1 TRBV7-8 - 14 CASSLQGADTEAFF TGTGCCAGCAGCTTACAGGGGGCGGACACTGAAGCTTTCTTT
TRBD1 TRBJ1-1 TRBV7-3 - 14 CASALTDRGSPAFF TGTGCCAGCGCCTTAACGGACAGGGGCTCCCCGGCTTTCTTT
- TRBJ2-7 TRBV4-1 - 14 CASSQYGTPYEQYF TGCGCCAGCAGCCAGTACGGGACCCCCTACGAGCAGTACTTC
- TRBJ2-1 TRBV27 - 14 CASSFGLQRSEQFF TGTGCCAGCAGTTTTGGGTTACAGCGGTCGGAGCAGTTCTTC
TRBD2 TRBJ2-2 TRBV5-4 - 16 CASSPGTSRGTGELFF TGTGCCAGCAGCCCGGGGACTAGTAGGGGCACCGGGGAGCTGTTTTTT
- TRBJ1-1 TRBV7-8 - 13 CASSLVWGAEAFF TGTGCCAGCAGCTTAGTATGGGGGGCTGAAGCTTTCTTT
- TRBJ2-1 TRBV7-2 - 16 CASSLPSTTTYNEQFF TGTGCCAGCAGCCTTCCCTCGACCACTACCTACAATGAGCAGTTCTTC
- TRBJ2-1 TRBV9 - 17 CASSVGQGFSSYNEQFF TGTGCCAGCAGCGTTGGCCAGGGCTTTAGCTCCTACAATGAGCAGTTCTTC
- TRBJ1-4 TRBV2 - 14 CASSDQGPNEKLFF TGTGCCAGCAGTGACCAGGGACCCAATGAAAAACTGTTTTTT
- TRBJ1-1 TRBV19 - 15 CASSISKGGRTEAFF TGTGCCAGTAGTATAAGTAAGGGGGGTCGGACTGAAGCTTTCTTT
- TRBJ1-1 TRBV7-3 - 12 CASQGLGTEAFF TGTGCCAGTCAGGGTTTGGGCACTGAAGCTTTCTTT
- TRBJ2-2 TRBV19 - 13 CASSIRYTGELFF TGTGCCAGTAGTATCAGGTACACCGGGGAGCTGTTTTTT
TRBD1 TRBJ2-2 TRBV9 - 15 CASTGTGGRTGELFF TGTGCCAGCACCGGGACAGGGGGAAGGACCGGGGAGCTGTTTTTT
TRBD2 TRBJ2-2 TRBV6-1 - 15 CASSEGLAVTGELFF TGTGCCAGCAGTGAAGGACTAGCGGTGACCGGGGAGCTGTTTTTT
TRBD1 TRBJ2-7 TRBV9 - 15 CASSGRDRVIYEQYF TGTGCCAGCAGCGGCCGGGACAGGGTTATCTACGAGCAGTACTTC
- TRBJ1-5 TRBV19 - 14 CASLGEAGNQPQHF TGTGCCAGTCTCGGGGAGGCGGGCAATCAGCCCCAGCATTTT
TRBD1 TRBJ2-2 TRBV7-9 - 15 CASRMTGRSTGELFF TGTGCCAGCAGGATGACAGGGCGGAGCACCGGGGAGCTGTTTTTT
TRBD1 TRBJ2-7 TRBV11-2 - 14 CASSLGQGAYEQYF TGTGCCAGCAGCCTCGGACAGGGAGCCTACGAGCAGTACTTC
- TRBJ2-4 TRBV15 once 14 CATSRGTSENIQYF TGTGCCACCAGCAGGGGGACTTCCGAAAACATTCAGTACTTC
- TRBJ1-2 TRBV7-3 - 15 CASSFGQSANYGYTF TGTGCCAGCAGCTTCGGACAGTCTGCTAACTATGGCTACACCTTC
- TRBJ2-1 TRBV5-1 few 15 CATSYSGVDYNEQFF TGCGCCACCTCCTATAGCGGAGTCGACTACAATGAGCAGTTCTTC
- TRBJ2-1 TRBV6-5 - 12 CPRGTEAHEQFF TGCCCCAGGGGGACTGAGGCCCATGAGCAGTTCTTC